These 31 T cell receptor beta chains came from one sample sequenced in a study of blood T cell repertoires in COVID-19. The table came from immunoSEQ multiplex PCR; TCRdb's copy has only in-frame clones and leaves some out. The data hold 350,000 to 550,000 clones, with roughly 89% observed a single time. The specimen was peripheral blood. The receptors were gathered from a woman in her twenties or thirties with acute or convalescent COVID-19.

The gene calls are TRBV7-8 and TRBJ2-5; 9 bases agree with TRBD2. V dropped 3 bases and J dropped 2; count of bases not matched to a gene: 1. CDR1 and CDR2 (germline): SGHVS, FQNEAQ. This CDR3 spans 14 amino acids. CDR3 sequence (DNA): TGTGCCAGCAGCTTGCTAGCGGGACAAGAGACCCAGTACTTC. It yields the protein CASSLLAGQETQYF.

The V call is TRBV10-2, the J call TRBJ1-3, with D unresolved. CDR3 length equals 14 residues. V was pared by 4 bases and J by 4 bases, with 11 bases between. Germline assignment: CDR1 WSHSY and CDR2 SAAADI. The CDR3 here is CASSGGGSGNTIYF. The CDR3 DNA follows: TGCGCCAGCAGTGGAGGAGGGTCCGGAAACACCATATATTTT.

The chain joins TRBV5-4 to TRBJ2-1; D possibly corresponds to TRBD2 (7 bases). In germline, CDR1 is SGHNT, CDR2 YYREEE (reference sequence). Trimming left V 5 bases short and J 5 bases short, with 17 bases between. The CDR3 consists of 15 residues. The DNA of the CDR3 is TGTGCCAGCAGTCTGCCGGGCGGGGGCAACAATGAGCAGTTCTTC. Translated, it gives CASSLPGGGNNEQFF.

The genes are TRBV3-1 (or the pseudogene TRBV3-2) and TRBJ2-7; 9 nucleotides agree with TRBD2. Per germline, CDR1 LGHDT and CDR2 YNNKEL (reference sequence). This CDR3 is 15 amino acids long. J was trimmed by 4 bases and V by 1 base; bases with no gene match: 5. The CDR3 region has the DNA TGTGCCAGCAGCCAAGGTATGACTAGCGGATACGAGCAGTACTTC. Its translation is CASSQGMTSGYEQYF.

The chain employs TRBV19 and TRBJ1-5, with 7 bases that match TRBD1. This CDR3 has 17 amino acids. The germline V gene encodes CDR1 LNHDA and CDR2 SQIVND (reference sequence). V dropped 4 bases and J dropped 6; count of bases not matched to a gene: 15. The CDR3 protein is CASSKGVARGFAQPQHF. For the CDR3, the DNA is TGTGCCAGTAGTAAGGGTGTAGCCAGGGGGTTTGCTCAGCCCCAGCATTTT.

This clone was seen only once. This chain links TRBV2 with TRBJ2-2; TRBD1 agrees at 10 bases. With 1 base clipped from V and 5 bases from J, the junction kept 4 bases outside the gene matches. This CDR3 is 16 amino acids long. In germline, CDR1 is SNHLY, CDR2 FYNNEI. CDR3 DNA: TGTGCCAGCAGTGAAGTGGACAGGGGGTTAACCGGGGAGCTGTTTTTT. Amino acid sequence: CASSEVDRGLTGELFF.

V usage is TRBV9 and J usage is TRBJ2-1; the match to TRBD1 covers 10 bases. V dropped 3 bases and J dropped 15; count of bases not matched to a gene: 9. Germline CDR1 reads SGDLS; CDR2 reads YYNGEE. The CDR3 sequence is 13 residues long. The CDR3 loop reads CASSAHPGQGLFF. DNA of the CDR3: TGTGCCAGCAGCGCCCACCCGGGACAGGGGCTGTTCTTC.

The V call is TRBV5-1, the J call TRBJ2-3; D is perhaps TRBD1 (7 bases). The ends were cut back, 3 bases at V and 1 base at J, with 12 bases in the middle. CDR1 is SGHRS, CDR2 YFSETQ, per germline. This CDR3 region has 15 residues. CDR3 loop: CASSSQGGGTDTQYF. The CDR3 DNA sequence: TGCGCCAGCAGCTCCCAGGGGGGCGGCACAGATACGCAGTATTTT.

The chain links TRBV30 to TRBJ2-2; no clear D gene. Germline V lookup: CDR1 GTSNPN, CDR2 SVGIG (reference sequence). This CDR3 has 14 amino acids. The V gene lost 3 bases and the J gene lost 4 bases, with 12 bases spanning the gap. The CDR3 spells CAWRAGFGTGELFF. The CDR3 bases are TGTGCCTGGAGGGCTGGCTTTGGCACCGGGGAGCTGTTTTTT. Full variable domain (remainder filled in from reference TRBV30 and TRBJ2-2): SQTIHQWPATLVQPVGSPLSLECTVEGTSNPNLYWYRQAAGRGLQLLFYSVGIGQISSEVPQNLSASRPQDRQFILSSKKLLLSDSGFYLCAWRAGFGTGELFFGEGSRLTVL.

The chain combines TRBV6-5 with TRBJ2-7; D is possibly TRBD1 (6 bases). The CDR3 runs 12 residues. Germline V lookup: CDR1 MNHEY, CDR2 SVGAGI. Trimming stripped 6 bases from V and 3 bases from J, with 9 bases between. The CDR3 reads CASRGTIYEQYF. The CDR3 DNA sequence: TGTGCCAGCAGGGGGACAATCTACGAGCAGTACTTC.

The rearrangement links TRBV5-1 to TRBJ2-1; 12 bases fit TRBD2. Germline-derived CDR1 and CDR2 are SGHRS and YFSETQ. V gave up 6 bases and J gave up 5 bases; unmatched junction bases: 6. The CDR3 runs 15 residues. The CDR3 is CASKTSGGTDNEQFF. The CDR3 coding sequence is TGCGCCAGCAAAACTAGCGGGGGGACCGACAATGAGCAGTTCTTC.

The chain uses TRBV4-1 and TRBJ2-7; 9 positions agree with TRBD2. With V trimmed by 4 bases and J by 1 base, 8 bases remained unmatched. The germline V gene has CDR1 MGHRA and CDR2 YSYEKL. The CDR3 loop spans 16 amino acids. The CDR3 loop reads CASSPRGAGGSYEQYF. Written as DNA, the CDR3 is TGCGCCAGCAGCCCCCGGGGAGCGGGGGGATCCTACGAGCAGTACTTC.

Details on this clone: This CDR3 is also generated by other DNA sequences in the sample. This chain joins TRBV5-5 and TRBJ1-2; perhaps TRBD1 as D (6 bases). CDR1 and CDR2 from the germline V gene are SGHKS and YYEKEE (reference sequence). The CDR3 has 13 residues. The V end lost 4 bases, the J end lost 8 bases, and 15 bases lay between the germline ends. CDR3 sequence reads: CASSLRGMGGYTF. The CDR3 nucleotides read TGTGCCAGCAGCCTCAGGGGCATGGGGGGCTACACCTTC.

The chain joins TRBV6-2 or TRBV6-3 to TRBJ1-1, with TRBD1 identical over 7 bases. Germline V gives CDR1 MNHEY, CDR2 SVGEGT. J gave up 0 bases and V 6 bases, and 7 bases lay outside the gene matches. There are 15 residues in the CDR3. CDR3 in DNA: TGTGCCAGCAGCCTTACCAGGGGGTTGAACACTGAAGCTTTCTTT. Translating gives CASSLTRGLNTEAFF.

This clone came up once. V usage is TRBV5-1 and J usage is TRBJ2-7, with 10 nucleotides matching TRBD1. Unmatched junction bases numbered 8, after V lost 2 bases and J lost 9 bases. Germline V gene lookup returns CDR1 SGHRS and CDR2 YFSETQ. This CDR3 is built from 14 residues. DNA for the CDR3: TGCGCCAGCAGCTTAGGGACAGGGGACCCTGGGCAGTACTTC. This sequence encodes CASSLGTGDPGQYF.

The V and J genes are TRBV15 and TRBJ1-6; a weak D match, TRBD1 (5 bases). Trimming removed 1 base from V and 5 bases from J, with 12 bases in between. The CDR3 is 16 residues long. Germline CDR1 LNHNV, CDR2 YYDKDF (reference sequence). As DNA, the CDR3 is TGTGCCACCAGCAGAGGGGGCGCAGCAAATAATTCACCCCTCCACTTT. It encodes CATSRGGAANNSPLHF.

This clone was counted a few times. The J gene is TRBJ2-5, the V gene TRBV12-3 or TRBV12-4; no reliable D call. V lost 1 base and J lost 3, with 6 bases in between. This CDR3 is 13 amino acids long. The CDR3 DNA reads TGTGCCAGCAGTTTAGTAGTTGAAGAGACCCAGTACTTC. Its protein product is CASSLVVEETQYF.

The chain joins TRBV6-5 to TRBJ1-2, with 8 bases that match TRBD1. Germline lookup yields CDR1 MNHEY and CDR2 SVGAGI. The CDR3 totals 13 residues. V was pared by 6 bases and J by 11 bases, with 11 bases of the junction left unmatched. As DNA, the CDR3 is TGTGCCAGCAGGGGGAGCGGACAGGGTGGGTACACCTTC. Its translation is CASRGSGQGGYTF.

The chain recombines TRBV11-1 with TRBJ2-1, with 8 bases that match TRBD2. After removal of 1 base from V and 6 bases from J, the junction contained 5 bases not matched to a gene. The CDR3 sequence is 15 residues long. The germline CDR1 and CDR2 sequences are SGHAT and FQDESV (reference sequence). In DNA form, the CDR3 reads TGTGCCAGCAGCTTAGAGGGGACTAGTCTCAATGAGCAGTTCTTC. Translating it yields CASSLEGTSLNEQFF.

The chain recombines TRBV9 with TRBJ1-2; the D gene is possibly TRBD1 (6 bases). V was shortened by 4 bases and J by 3 bases, with 16 bases between the two germline ends. This CDR3 is built from 15 residues. The germline gives CDR1 SGDLS, CDR2 YYNGEE. In DNA, the CDR3 is TGTGCCAGCAGCCCTGTAGCTCAGGGGTACTATGGCTACACCTTC. Translated, it gives CASSPVAQGYYGYTF.

The rearrangement joins TRBV25-1 to TRBJ1-2; TRBD1 agrees at 11 bases. With 2 bases clipped from V and 3 bases from J, the junction kept 5 bases outside the gene matches. The CDR3 runs to 16 residues. Looked up from germline, CDR1 is MGHDK and CDR2 is SYGVNS. As DNA, the CDR3 is TGTGCCAGCAGTGAACTGGGGACAGGGGGATACTATGGCTACACCTTC. This gives the protein CASSELGTGGYYGYTF.

The genes are TRBV9 and TRBJ1-5, with 7 bases identical to TRBD1. Germline values: CDR1 SGDLS, CDR2 YYNGEE. V dropped 6 bases and J dropped 10; count of bases not matched to a gene: 22. This CDR3 is built from 17 residues. Written as DNA, the CDR3 is TGTGCCAGCACCACACGTCTGATCACAGGGGAGAGACCTCCCCAGCATTTT. It yields the protein CASTTRLITGERPPQHF.

The count of this clone is one. The V gene is TRBV9, the J gene TRBJ2-2; possible D gene TRBD1, 6 bases. The CDR3 has 16 residues. From germline, CDR1 is SGDLS and CDR2 YYNGEE. Trimming pared 0 bases from V and 6 bases from J, leaving 15 bases between. The chain's CDR3 is CASSVGAGEGSGELFF. CDR3 nucleotide sequence: TGTGCCAGCAGCGTAGGTGCAGGGGAAGGATCCGGGGAGCTGTTTTTT.

The genes are TRBV30 and TRBJ1-2; 7 nucleotides match TRBD1. V gave up 4 bases and J gave up 3 bases; unmatched junction bases: 5. The germline V gene encodes CDR1 GTSNPN and CDR2 SVGIG (reference sequence). The CDR3 totals 13 residues. The CDR3 DNA reads as TGTGCCTGGAATGACAGGGCGGACTATGGCTACACCTTC. Its protein product is CAWNDRADYGYTF.

The V and J genes are TRBV27 and TRBJ2-1; D uncertain. Trimming took 3 bases from V and 5 from J, leaving 14 bases between them. This CDR3 comprises 15 residues. Germline lookup yields CDR1 MNHEY and CDR2 SMNVEV (reference sequence). CDR3 protein: CASSFSGWPHNEQFF. The CDR3 nucleotides are TGTGCCAGCAGTTTCTCCGGGTGGCCACACAATGAGCAGTTCTTC.

This sequence joins TRBV19 and TRBJ2-7; D is uncertain. The CDR3 has 11 amino acids. With 6 bases removed from V and 0 bases from J, the gap between germline ends came to 3 bases. Germline CDR1 reads LNHDA; CDR2 reads SQIVND (reference sequence). This CDR3 reads CASSGSYEQYF. CDR3 in DNA: TGTGCCAGTAGCGGCTCCTACGAGCAGTACTTC.

The V and J genes are TRBV10-3 and TRBJ2-2; possible D gene TRBD2, 6 bases. CDR1 is ENHRY and CDR2 is SYGVKD in the germline V gene. The V gene lost 10 bases and the J gene lost 6 bases, with 9 bases spanning the gap. CDR3 size: 11 residues. CDR3 protein: CATGEAGELFF. The CDR3 nucleotides are TGTGCCACCGGGGAGGCCGGGGAGCTGTTTTTT.

The chain has TRBV7-9 and TRBJ1-1; D remains unclear. The CDR3 extends over 13 amino acids. The V gene lost 2 bases and the J gene lost 3 bases, with 7 bases spanning the gap. CDR1 and CDR2 from the germline V gene are SEHNR and FQNEAQ (reference sequence). The chain's CDR3 is CASSLNRYTEAFF. The CDR3 bases are TGTGCCAGCAGCTTAAATAGATACACTGAAGCTTTCTTT.

V is TRBV12-5 and J is TRBJ1-6, with 11 bases that match TRBD1. The CDR3 consists of 15 residues. Germline V lookup: CDR1 LGHNT, CDR2 FRNRAP. The ends lost 4 bases at V and 6 bases at J; junction bases unmatched: 2. Here the CDR3 reads CASGSGTGGNSPLHF. The CDR3 region has the DNA TGTGCTAGTGGTTCCGGGACAGGGGGTAATTCACCCCTCCACTTT.

The chain is built from TRBV30 and TRBJ1-4, with no clear D. Germline CDR1 is GTSNPN and CDR2 is SVGIG (reference sequence). V was shortened by 6 bases and J by 4 bases, with 15 bases between the two germline ends. The CDR3 totals 14 residues. For the CDR3, the DNA is TGTGCCTGCCGTTTAGAGGGAGTTAATGAAAAACTGTTTTTT. As protein: CACRLEGVNEKLFF.

DNA of the CDR3: TGTGCCAGCAGCTTAGGAGGTGCCGGGGAGCTGTTTTTT. This sequence encodes CASSLGGAGELFF. The J gene is TRBJ2-2, the V gene TRBV7-9; no reliable D call. V was trimmed by 1 base and J by 6 bases, leaving 6 bases between them. This CDR3 region has 13 residues. Germline CDR1 reads SEHNR; CDR2 reads FQNEAQ (reference sequence).